This TCR beta chain was retrieved from a study of cytomegalovirus exposure and HLA in healthy donors. Study in general: In a later analysis, the 120 or so validation repertoires were reported to have used the same platform as the 550 to 850 first-cohort repertoires. Notes on the study in general: The study designated 150 to 200 TCR beta chains cytomegalovirus-associated. Among the CMV-associated chains, a few were confirmed in vitro as specific for CMV antigens.

The germline CDR1 and CDR2 sequences are SQVTM and ANQGSEA. The CDR3 runs to 13 residues. On this clone: Its antigen remains unidentified. An end of the junction differs from the germline gene, which may be a read error. In the same sample, other DNA sequences code for this CDR3.

The repertoire was sequenced with immunoSEQ multiplex PCR; TCRdb's copy has only in-frame clones and lacks some. The sample records 140,000 or so clones, approximately 90% being singletons. V usage is TRBV29-1 and J usage is TRBJ2-1, with 9 positions matching TRBD2. Sequences were obtained from PBMCs. This clonotype was sampled from a young man in good health and CMV-seronegative. Here the CDR3 DNA reads TGCAGTGTTGAGGCGGGGGGGCTCAATGAGCAGTTCTTC. It codes for CSVEAGGLNEQFF.